The source of this T cell receptor beta chain is a study of T cells in Graves' hyperthyroidism and ophthalmopathy (dated by TCRdb to between 2018 and 2021). Study-wide context: Peripheral blood samples were taken at initial diagnosis, before any treatment was given. TCR V-J signatures able to tell the groups apart were searched for in a discovery cohort of 90 to 100 patients, of whom about 40 had Graves' ophthalmopathy and around 57 had stable Graves' hyperthyroidism. Prospective prediction of ophthalmopathy was tested in an independent validation cohort of under 20 hyperthyroidism patients and around 16 patients who later progressed to ophthalmopathy. The roughly 100 discovery patients were randomly divided into training and test sets at a 7:3 ratio. Thyroid tissue and blood T-cell repertoires from six Graves' hyperthyroidism patients were also compared in the study. After blood sampling, hyperthyroidism patients were treated with methimazole at a starting dose of 30 mg daily, and ophthalmopathy patients were treated with high-dose intravenous methylprednisolone. TCR Vbeta CDR3 sequencing of approximately 140 peripheral blood samples (approximately 44 ophthalmopathy, 75 hyperthyroidism and roughly 17 progressor patients) is reported in the paper.

Stable Graves' hyperthyroidism was defined as no progression to ophthalmopathy during 18 months of follow-up. The hyperthyroidism patients were between 18 and 65 years old and newly diagnosed, with a disease duration of less than 2 months. Patients with uncontrolled infections, other autoimmune diseases, pregnancy or lactation were excluded. Clinical symptoms, serum thyroxine and TRAb, thyroid ultrasound, and orbital computed tomography formed the basis for the diagnoses. PBMCs were isolated from 8 to 10 ml of fresh peripheral blood by Ficoll-Paque density gradient centrifugation. Trizol reagent was used to extract total RNA, and RNA quality was then checked on an Agilent 2100 Bioanalyzer. Ten or more counts support this clonotype. Its antigen is still unknown. It has no much larger one-base neighbor in the sample; base qualities were not kept. Amplification of TCR beta CDR3 regions was carried out from RNA transcripts. The first round of RT-PCR for the TCR CDR3 was performed with the HTBI primer set and the Qiagen OneStep RT-PCR kit. The libraries were constructed in a second round of multiplex PCR and then size-selected and purified. The libraries were sequenced on an Illumina HiSeq2000 using paired-end 100 bp reads. The authors' analysis ran thus. SOAPnuke was used to process the raw data, throwing out any read that contained adapters or uncalled bases, had a mean Phred below 15, or lacked an exact constant-primer or identifier match. COPE v1.2.5 was used to merge the high-quality paired reads, and each unique nucleotide sequence was defined as a clonotype. Clonotypes were aligned to IMGT TRBV, TRBD and TRBJ reference segments using MiTCR v1.1. Only V-J combinations with frequency above 0.0001, covering 99% to 99.2% of repertoires, were analysed. A TCS score was defined as the ratio of F50 (clonal expansion) to E x V (chaos), with BLOSUM62-based TCRdist applied between CDR3 peptides within each V-J. Welch's t-statistics and random forest reduced roughly 540 V-J features to under 15, which were used in a naive Bayes classifier (R e1071). The public sequencing data were trimmed at Q25 with fastp and processed into clonotypes with MiXCR by TCRdb, which kept only in-frame beta chains. Each CDR3 protein appears once, grouped with its most common genes and DNA. None of the V and J calls come from the authors' own analysis; TCRdb made them. The sample contains more than 500,000 distinct CDR3 sequences, roughly 15% of them found a single time. Clones ranked in the top ten supply approximately 15% of the sample.

Overall study outcomes, separate from this receptor: A model built on a 13 V-J signature distinguished ophthalmopathy from stable hyperthyroidism, reaching roughly 88% sensitivity and about 81% specificity in cross-validation and 80%/75% in testing. No statistical method was used to fix the sample size in advance, and group allocation was not hidden from the investigators. Most expanded thyroid clonotypes (frequency above 0.001) were also detected in blood, suggesting blood repertoires may reflect thyroid immune responses. In validation, the model predicted progression to ophthalmopathy a median of about 6.5 months before onset, with over 60% sensitivity and 72.22% specificity.

CDR1 is given as MNHNS and CDR2 as SASEGT, both from the germline V gene. The CDR3 goes from the cysteine to the phenylalanine over 14 residues. The sequence is cut down to CDR3 DNA, 42 bases in frame from base 1. Unmatched junction bases come to 6, with V trimmed by 6 bases and J by 6 bases. This chain joins TRBV6-1 to TRBJ1-5; 9 central nucleotides agree with TRBD1. What was sequenced was blood. The clonotype comes from a middle-aged woman with Graves' hyperthyroidism. The CDR3 protein: CASRRTGEGQPQHF. The DNA reads TGTGCCAGCAGGAGGACAGGGGAAGGTCAGCCCCAGCATTTT.